Each of the 24 T cell receptor beta chains below was sequenced from the same sample in a study of regulatory T cells in long-lasting Graves disease. Libraries of TCR beta came from iRepertoire HTBI primers plus Arm-PCR of CDR3 regions. TCRdb reanalysed the multiplex PCR reads using MiXCR and keeps one entry per CDR3 protein. This repertoire shows around 300,000 distinct CDR3 sequences, 20% to 25% found once; its top ten account for about 56%. Time point here: persistent/refractory GD, antithyroid drugs over 5 years with positive TRAb. TCR sequences were obtained from RNA taken from PBMCs. The sample in question was peripheral blood mononuclear cells (PBMCs), obtained when the disease was refractory, from a patient treated with antithyroid drugs. These receptors originate from a female donor with Graves disease.

The sample holds a few counts of this clonotype. The gene calls are TRBV2 and TRBJ1-4; 9 nucleotides match TRBD1. CDR1 and CDR2 from the germline V gene are SNHLY and FYNNEI. Germline trimming cut 8 bases from V and 8 bases from J; bases unmatched to any gene: 6. The CDR3 is 13 amino acids. The CDR3 DNA reads as TGTGCCAGCCACCGGGACAGGGAGGAAAAACTGTTTTTT. As protein: CASHRDREEKLFF.

This clonotype showed up many times. V and J are TRBV20-1 and TRBJ2-7; maybe TRBD1 (6 bases). The CDR3 has 12 amino acids. Trimming took 1 base from V and 4 from J, leaving 8 bases between them. CDR1 and CDR2 from the germline V gene are DFQATT and SNEGSKA (reference sequence). In DNA form, the CDR3 reads TGCAGTGCTAGAGTCAGGGGATACGAGCAGTACTTC. This gives the protein CSARVRGYEQYF.

This clonotype was observed at least ten times. This chain uses TRBV6-2 or TRBV6-3 with TRBJ2-7; D gene ambiguous. The germline V and J ends were trimmed by 6 bases and 2 bases, with 11 bases remaining between them. The CDR3 is made up of 13 amino acids. The germline CDR1 and CDR2 sequences are MNHEY and SVGEGT. CDR3 region: CASRNSRAYEQYF. The DNA for the CDR3 is TGTGCCAGCAGGAATAGCCGGGCCTACGAGCAGTACTTC.

This clonotype was counted many times. The V and J genes are TRBV12-3 or TRBV12-4 and TRBJ1-5; TRBD1 matches at 8 bases. V shed 6 bases and J 0 bases; nucleotides not matched to a gene: 10. The CDR3 runs 17 residues. DNA for the CDR3: TGTGCCAGCAGCCTTGGACAGGGATTTGGTAGCAATCAGCCCCAGCATTTT. It specifies CASSLGQGFGSNQPQHF.

Regarding this clonotype: The germline gene is not matched at one end of the junction; a read error may be the cause. This chain uses TRBV7-9 with TRBJ2-2; tentatively, D is TRBD2 (5 bases). This CDR3 contains 15 residues. Germline loops: CDR1 SEHNR, CDR2 FQNEAQ (reference sequence). As DNA, the CDR3 is TGTGCCAGCAGCTATAAGGGAGCGAACACCGGGGAGCTGTGTTTT. It specifies CASSYKGANTGELCF.

A few counts support this clonotype. The rearrangement links TRBV6-1 to TRBJ1-1; D is ambiguous. CDR3 length equals 16 residues. Germline V lookup: CDR1 MNHNS, CDR2 SASEGT. V was pared by 7 bases and J by 1 base, with 19 bases between. Written as DNA, the CDR3 is TGTGCCAGCACCCAACGGCTACGGCGGCCGAACACTGAAGCTTTCTTT. Protein: CASTQRLRRPNTEAFF.

This clonotype has a handful of counts. J is TRBJ2-7 and V is TRBV27; TRBD2 aligns across 9 bases. Germline CDR1 and CDR2: MNHEY and SMNVEV (reference sequence). The CDR3 is 14 amino acids. The trim removed 2 bases at V and 3 bases at J, leaving 2 bases unmatched. CDR3 DNA: TGTGCCAGCAGTTTAATGACTAGCGGCTACGAGCAGTACTTC. It translates to CASSLMTSGYEQYF.

This clonotype was counted a few times. V and J are TRBV12-3 or TRBV12-4 and TRBJ1-5, with a tentative D call TRBD1 (5 bases). V was clipped by 8 bases and J by 6 bases, with 14 bases between them. The CDR3 totals 13 residues. CDR3 amino acids: CASLQGSGQPQHF. DNA for the CDR3: TGTGCCAGCCTCCAGGGTTCGGGTCAGCCCCAGCATTTT.

There are many counts of this clonotype. In DNA, the CDR3 is TGTGCCAGCAGCTCCGGGAGCACTCTTTACGAGCAGTACTTC. This gives the protein CASSSGSTLYEQYF. V usage is TRBV28 and J usage is TRBJ2-7; the D gene is possibly TRBD2 (6 bases). CDR1 and CDR2 (germline): MDHEN, SYDVKM. V was shortened by 6 bases and J by 4 bases, with 16 bases between the two germline ends. The CDR3 totals 14 residues.

The chain is built from TRBV4-3 and TRBJ2-7, with TRBD1 matching over 7 bases. Germline assignment: CDR1 LGHNA and CDR2 YSLEER. V shed 0 bases and J 3 bases; nucleotides not matched to a gene: 8. The CDR3 loop spans 16 amino acids. The CDR3 region is CASSQESRDRYYEQYF. The CDR3 bases are TGCGCCAGCAGCCAAGAATCCCGGGACAGATACTACGAGCAGTACTTC.

This clonotype was seen at least ten times. This chain links TRBV2 with TRBJ1-5, with 7 nucleotides matching TRBD1. Germline V CDR1 and CDR2: SNHLY, FYNNEI. This CDR3 is 16 amino acids long. J gave up 1 base and V 2 bases, and 5 bases lay outside the gene matches. The DNA of the CDR3 is TGTGCCAGCAGTGAATTGCGACAGGGAAGCAATCAGCCCCAGCATTTT. It translates to CASSELRQGSNQPQHF.

At least ten counts were recorded for this clonotype. The chain recombines TRBV7-9 with TRBJ2-5; TRBD2 matches at 7 bases. In germline, CDR1 is SEHNR, CDR2 FQNEAQ (reference sequence). Trimming took 1 base from V and 4 from J; bases not matched to a gene: 6. CDR3 size: 15 residues. As DNA, the CDR3 is TGTGCCAGCAGCTTAGTTCTCAGCGGGGCAGAGACCCAGTACTTC. It is translated as CASSLVLSGAETQYF. The full variable domain, rest sourced from reference TRBV7-9 and TRBJ2-5, is DTGVSQNPRHKITKRGQNVTFRCDPISEHNRLYWYRQTLGQGPEFLTYFQNEAQLEKSRLLSDRFSAERPKGSFSTLEIQRTEQGDSAMYLCASSLVLSGAETQYFGPGTRLLVL.

The V call is TRBV7-2, the J call TRBJ1-1; D call uncertain. With 0 bases removed from V and 2 bases from J, the gap between germline ends came to 16 bases. Germline lookup yields CDR1 SGHTA and CDR2 FQGNSA. The CDR3 covers 17 residues. The CDR3 DNA is TGTGCCAGCAGCTTAGCGGACCTATCCCGATTAAACACTGAAGCTTTCTTT. This codes for CASSLADLSRLNTEAFF.

The chain employs TRBV5-6 and TRBJ2-5; D tentatively fits TRBD1 or TRBD2 (5 bases each). Germline values: CDR1 SGHDT, CDR2 YYEEEE. The CDR3 is 14 residues long. The germline V and J ends were trimmed by 0 bases and 1 base, with 7 bases remaining between them. As DNA, the CDR3 is TGTGCCAGCAGCTTGGAAGGGACCCAAGAGACCCAGTACTTC. It yields the protein CASSLEGTQETQYF.

This rearrangement joins TRBV30 to TRBJ2-3, with TRBD2 matching 7 bases. This CDR3 has 16 amino acids. CDR1 is GTSNPN and CDR2 is SVGIG in the germline V gene (reference sequence). V dropped 5 bases and J dropped 0; count of bases not matched to a gene: 11. DNA for the CDR3: TGTGCCTGGTTGGACGCTAGCGGACCTAGCACAGATACGCAGTATTTT. Translation gives CAWLDASGPSTDTQYF.

V gene TRBV28 combines with J gene TRBJ2-7; D not resolved. V dropped 6 bases and J dropped 1 base, with 10 bases sitting between them. Per the germline V gene, CDR1 is MDHEN and CDR2 is SYDVKM. CDR3 length equals 13 residues. The CDR3: CASRLPESYEQYF. The CDR3 bases are TGTGCCAGCAGGCTCCCTGAGTCCTACGAGCAGTACTTC.

This clonotype was observed many times. The chain has TRBV7-2 and TRBJ1-1; the match to TRBD1 covers 7 bases. The CDR3 contains 14 residues. Germline V lookup: CDR1 SGHTA, CDR2 FQGNSA. Trimming removed 5 bases from V and 3 bases from J; junction bases left unmatched: 6. CDR3 nucleotides: TGTGCCAGCAGCCAAGGGGACAGCTACACTGAAGCTTTCTTT. Its protein is CASSQGDSYTEAFF.

This clonotype was detected a few times. J is TRBJ1-2 and V is TRBV7-9; 7 nucleotides align to TRBD1. The CDR3 contains 15 residues. The V and J ends lost 1 base and 3 bases, in that order; junction bases with no gene match: 5. CDR1 is SEHNR and CDR2 is FQNEAQ in the germline V gene (reference sequence). The DNA for the CDR3 is TGTGCCAGCAGCTTAGGACAGGGCGACCACTATGGCTACACCTTC. Its protein is CASSLGQGDHYGYTF.

This clonotype was recorded at least ten times. This rearrangement joins TRBV2 to TRBJ1-2, with D unresolved. V lost 2 bases to trimming and J lost 10 bases, with 8 bases between them. The germline V gene encodes CDR1 SNHLY and CDR2 FYNNEI. The CDR3 totals 11 residues. CDR3 in amino acids: CASSERADYTF. The CDR3 DNA reads as TGTGCCAGCAGTGAAAGGGCAGACTACACCTTC. The full variable domain, its missing parts supplied by reference TRBV2 and TRBJ1-2, is EPEVTQTPSHQVTQMGQEVILRCVPISNHLYFYWYRQILGQKVEFLVSFYNNEISEKSEIFDDQFSVERPDGSNFTLKIRSTKLEDSAMYFCASSERADYTFGSGTRLTVV.

This chain links TRBV29-1 with TRBJ2-7; D is ambiguous. The CDR3 length is 11 residues. The germline CDR1 and CDR2 sequences are SQVTM and ANQGSEA. V lost 1 base and J lost 5, with 6 bases in between. Here the CDR3 reads CSVEVGHEQYF. CDR3 DNA sequence: TGCAGCGTTGAAGTAGGACACGAGCAGTACTTC.

About this clonotype itself: A junction end diverges from the germline sequence, so it may reflect a read error. The rearrangement uses TRBV6-5 and TRBJ2-7; D call uncertain. CDR1 is MNHEY, CDR2 SVGAGI, per germline. The CDR3 length is 12 residues. CDR3 in DNA: TGTGCCAGCAGTAACTCAGACTACGAGCAGTACTTC. Its translation: CASSNSDYEQYF.

Comments on this clonotype: With a much larger clone just one base away, this may be a read error. V and J are TRBV12-3 or TRBV12-4 and TRBJ1-2, with D possibly matching TRBD1 (5 bases). The V end lost 10 bases, the J end lost 6 bases, and 12 bases lay between the germline ends. This CDR3 region has 11 residues. This CDR3 reads CATSQGHGYTF. The CDR3 region has the DNA TGTGCCACGTCCCAGGGCCATGGCTACACCTTC.

This clonotype was detected a few times. The J gene is TRBJ1-3, the V gene TRBV11-2; possible D gene TRBD1, 5 bases. Trimming took 2 bases from V and 2 from J, leaving 7 bases between them. Per germline, CDR1 SGHAT and CDR2 FQNNGV. The CDR3 loop spans 14 amino acids. Written as DNA, the CDR3 is TGTGCCAGCAGCTTACCAGGGACTGGAAACACCATATATTTT. Its protein is CASSLPGTGNTIYF.

This clonotype was recorded many times. The genes are TRBV6-2 or TRBV6-3 and TRBJ1-1, with D unclear. Germline V gene lookup returns CDR1 MNHEY and CDR2 SVGEGT. The CDR3 contains 12 residues. Trimming cost V 6 bases and J 5 bases, with 10 bases left between them. The CDR3: CASSPFGTEAFF. CDR3 bases: TGTGCCAGCAGCCCCTTCGGAACTGAAGCTTTCTTT.